The 28 T cell receptor beta chains below come from one sample, sequenced in a study of shared clonotypes between healthy human individuals. The protocol was immunoSEQ multiplex PCR, while the TCRdb copy is restricted to in-frame clones and leaves out a portion. The data show around 100,000 clones, around two thirds seen once. The sample taken for sequencing was memory CD8+ T cells sorted from blood. Noted subset: CD45RO+ cells pooled with CCR7-negative TemRA cells. These receptors originate from a woman younger than 45 in good health.

The chain combines TRBV4-1 with TRBJ1-4, with D uncertain. Looked up from germline, CDR1 is MGHRA and CDR2 is YSYEKL. Trimming took 0 bases from V and 14 from J, leaving 13 bases between them. CDR3 length: 13 residues. The CDR3 here is CASSQDGPYELFF. DNA for the CDR3: TGCGCCAGCAGCCAAGACGGGCCATACGAGCTGTTTTTT.

This clone was detected only a few times. This chain connects TRBV2 to TRBJ2-7; D is unresolved. The length of the CDR3 is 13 residues. The V end lost 7 bases, the J end lost 6 bases, and 16 bases lay between the germline ends. The germline V gene encodes CDR1 SNHLY and CDR2 FYNNEI. The CDR3: CASKAKAGSEQYF. The CDR3 DNA reads as TGTGCCAGCAAAGCGAAGGCCGGAAGCGAGCAGTACTTC.

The V and J genes are TRBV2 and TRBJ2-7; D might be TRBD1 or TRBD2, each matching 5 bases. The V and J ends lost 6 bases and 4 bases respectively, with 16 bases between them. CDR3 length: 14 amino acids. The germline CDR1 and CDR2 sequences are SNHLY and FYNNEI. The CDR3 is CASRSGTGLYEQYF. The CDR3 nucleotides are TGTGCCAGCAGATCCGGGACGGGATTATACGAGCAGTACTTC.

This rearrangement joins TRBV7-8 to TRBJ2-7; no clear D. The CDR3 covers 14 residues. Germline loops: CDR1 SGHVS, CDR2 FQNEAQ. The ends were cut back, 2 bases at V and 0 bases at J, with 8 bases in the middle. The CDR3 DNA is TGTGCCAGCAGCTTAAGCCCCAGCTCCTACGAGCAGTACTTC. Its protein product is CASSLSPSSYEQYF.

Only a few counts were recorded for this clone. Other DNA sequences in the same sample also yield this CDR3. The chain carries TRBV7-2 and TRBJ2-1; 7 nucleotides align to TRBD2. J gave up 0 bases and V 5 bases, and 4 bases lay outside the gene matches. The length of the CDR3 is 15 residues. From germline, CDR1 is SGHTA and CDR2 FQGNSA. The CDR3 DNA is TGTGCCAGCAGCCCCCAGCGGGACTCCTACAATGAGCAGTTCTTC. Its translation: CASSPQRDSYNEQFF. Variable domain in full (rest from reference TRBV7-2 and TRBJ2-1): GAGVSQSPSNKVTEKGKDVELRCDPISGHTALYWYRQSLGQGLEFLIYFQGNSAPDKSGLPSDRFSAERTGGSVSTLTIQRTQQEDSAVYLCASSPQRDSYNEQFFGPGTRLTVL.

The CDR3 reads CASSLWGARYTGELFF. CDR3 coding DNA: TGTGCCAGCAGTTTATGGGGGGCGCGGTACACCGGGGAGCTGTTTTTT. This chain joins TRBV27 and TRBJ2-2, with D perhaps matching TRBD1 or TRBD2 (6 bases each). The V end lost 1 base, the J end lost 3 bases, and 12 bases lay between the germline ends. Germline CDR1 and CDR2: MNHEY and SMNVEV (reference sequence). This CDR3 comprises 16 residues.

The J gene is TRBJ2-1, the V gene TRBV18; 9 nucleotides align to TRBD1. Trimming removed 6 bases from V and 8 bases from J; junction bases left unmatched: 11. Germline CDR1 and CDR2: KGHSH and LQKENI. This CDR3 is built from 15 residues. CDR3 protein: CASSPGTGILHEQFF. The CDR3 DNA follows: TGTGCCAGCTCCCCCGGGACAGGGATACTACATGAGCAGTTCTTC.

The rearrangement joins TRBV7-8 to TRBJ1-5; 8 bases align to TRBD1. The V segment lost 4 bases and the J segment 6 bases; nucleotides outside the gene matches: 8. Per germline, CDR1 SGHVS and CDR2 FQNEAQ. This CDR3 region has 15 residues. CDR3 in amino acids: CASSSEGQGGQPQHF. The CDR3 nucleotides are TGTGCCAGCAGCTCGGAAGGACAGGGAGGTCAGCCCCAGCATTTT.

This clone has only a few counts. The chain couples TRBV19 to TRBJ2-1; 7 bases match TRBD2. The CDR3 is 15 amino acids. V trimming: 1 base; J trimming: 7 bases; junction bases outside the gene matches: 7. Germline V CDR1 and CDR2: LNHDA, SQIVND (reference sequence). CDR3 DNA sequence: TGTGCCAGTAGTATAGGGTGGGAGGGTAGGAATGAGCAGTTCTTC. Translated, it gives CASSIGWEGRNEQFF.

V usage is TRBV27 and J usage is TRBJ2-7, with D possibly matching TRBD1 (5 bases). Per germline, CDR1 MNHEY and CDR2 SMNVEV (reference sequence). V was clipped by 4 bases and J by 4 bases, with 14 bases between them. The CDR3 runs to 14 residues. The CDR3 reads CASSSGSGIYEQYF. The CDR3 DNA reads TGTGCCAGCAGTTCCGGGTCAGGGATATACGAGCAGTACTTC.

V and J are TRBV6-5 and TRBJ2-7; 7 positions match TRBD1. This CDR3 comprises 14 residues. J was trimmed by 2 bases and V by 6 bases; bases with no gene match: 7. Germline CDR1 MNHEY, CDR2 SVGAGI. CDR3: CASSQNGQAYEQYF. The CDR3 DNA reads TGTGCCAGCAGCCAAAATGGACAGGCCTACGAGCAGTACTTC.

The rearrangement joins TRBV18 to TRBJ2-5, with TRBD2 identical over 9 bases. V lost 2 bases to trimming and J lost 4 bases; unmatched junction nucleotides: 11. Germline lookup yields CDR1 KGHSH and CDR2 LQKENI. This CDR3 region has 17 residues. The CDR3 DNA follows: TGTGCCAGCTCACCAGAGCGGGAGGATATTCTAGGAGAGACCCAGTACTTC. Residues: CASSPEREDILGETQYF.

This chain links TRBV5-1 with TRBJ2-1; the match to TRBD2 covers 7 bases. The CDR3 runs to 16 residues. Unmatched junction bases numbered 10, after V lost 4 bases and J lost 3 bases. CDR1 and CDR2 from the germline V gene are SGHRS and YFSETQ. The CDR3 DNA follows: TGCGCCAGCAGCACGTACACTAGCGCTGGCTACAATGAGCAGTTCTTC. It specifies CASSTYTSAGYNEQFF.

This clone was found many times. This sequence joins TRBV28 and TRBJ2-5; TRBD2 matches 14 bases. With V trimmed by 2 bases and J by 6 bases, 11 bases remained unmatched. Looked up from germline, CDR1 is MDHEN and CDR2 is SYDVKM. The CDR3 sequence is 18 residues long. CDR3 DNA: TGTGCCAGCAGTTTAGGGGTAATGACTAGCGGGAGGGGGCAGACCCAGTACTTC. Residues: CASSLGVMTSGRGQTQYF.

In DNA form, the CDR3 reads TGTGCCAGCAGTTTAAACGTCCTAGCGGGCCCCGGGGAGCTGTTTTTT. Protein product: CASSLNVLAGPGELFF. The rearrangement links TRBV27 to TRBJ2-2; 8 bases match TRBD2. The CDR3 covers 16 residues. Trimming removed 2 bases from V and 6 bases from J; junction bases left unmatched: 8. CDR1 MNHEY and CDR2 SMNVEV come from the germline V gene (reference sequence).

The table lists this clone with a few counts. The chain couples TRBV15 to TRBJ2-3, with no clear D. Looked up from germline, CDR1 is LNHNV and CDR2 is YYDKDF (reference sequence). V lost 0 bases to trimming and J lost 2 bases, with 9 bases between them. The CDR3 spans 15 residues. The CDR3 coding sequence is TGTGCCACCAGCAGAGATCTTACTAACACAGATACGCAGTATTTT. As protein: CATSRDLTNTDTQYF. The full variable domain, completed using reference TRBV15 and TRBJ2-3, is DAMVIQNPRYQVTQFGKPVTLSCSQTLNHNVMYWYQQKSSQAPKLLFHYYDKDFNNEADTPDNFQSRRPNTSFCFLDIRSPGLGDTAMYLCATSRDLTNTDTQYFGPGTRLTVL.

This clone was seen at least ten times. The V and J genes are TRBV10-1 and TRBJ2-3, with 9 nucleotides matching TRBD2. V lost 0 bases to trimming and J lost 2 bases; unmatched junction nucleotides: 6. The CDR3 spans 17 residues. Germline-derived CDR1 and CDR2 are WNHNN and SYGVQD (reference sequence). CDR3 DNA sequence: TGCGCCAGCAGTGAGTCTCCGACTAGCGGCACCACAGATACGCAGTATTTT. The encoded protein is CASSESPTSGTTDTQYF.

The chain has TRBV19 and TRBJ1-2; D remains ambiguous. The CDR3 sequence is 13 residues long. Germline loops: CDR1 LNHDA, CDR2 SQIVND (reference sequence). Trimming stripped 3 bases from V and 0 bases from J, with 5 bases between. CDR3 region: CASSILTNYGYTF. CDR3 DNA: TGTGCCAGTAGTATTCTCACTAACTATGGCTACACCTTC.

This chain uses TRBV6-5 with TRBJ2-7; D might be TRBD2 (5 bases). Trimming took off 4 bases at V and 2 bases at J, with 12 bases between the two ends. This CDR3 has 14 amino acids. CDR1 is MNHEY, CDR2 SVGAGI, per germline. CDR3 sequence: CASSSRTRTYEQYF. DNA for the CDR3: TGTGCCAGCAGTTCCAGGACTCGCACCTACGAGCAGTACTTC.

The rearrangement links TRBV27 to TRBJ2-1, with D possibly being TRBD1 or TRBD2 (5 bases each). This CDR3 region has 14 residues. V lost 2 bases to trimming and J lost 7 bases, with 12 bases between them. Germline assignment: CDR1 MNHEY and CDR2 SMNVEV (reference sequence). CDR3 DNA sequence: TGTGCCAGCAGTTTAGACCAGGGAGTGAATGAGCAGTTCTTC. Amino acid sequence: CASSLDQGVNEQFF.

The chain employs TRBV5-1 and TRBJ1-2, with TRBD1 identical over 8 bases. Germline CDR1 and CDR2: SGHRS and YFSETQ. V lost 0 bases to trimming and J lost 4 bases; unmatched junction nucleotides: 5. The CDR3 covers 15 residues. The CDR3 DNA sequence: TGCGCCAGCAGCTTGGAGGACAGGGAACTCTATGGCTACACCTTC. Its translation: CASSLEDRELYGYTF.

The CDR3: CASSEGWSTDTQYF. The CDR3 DNA reads as TGTGCCAGCAGTGAGGGTTGGAGCACAGATACGCAGTATTTT. The J gene is TRBJ2-3, the V gene TRBV28; TRBD2 might be the D (5 bases). The CDR3 totals 14 residues. CDR1 and CDR2 (germline): MDHEN, SYDVKM. V was clipped by 5 bases and J by 0 bases, with 9 bases between them.

This clone was recorded a few times. The chain recombines TRBV13 with TRBJ1-1; maybe TRBD1 (5 bases). The CDR3 runs to 15 residues. Trimming shortened V by 5 bases and J by 0 bases, and 13 bases separated the two germline ends. Germline loops: CDR1 PRHDT, CDR2 FYEKMQ (reference sequence). The CDR3 region is CASSRGRPVNTEAFF. In DNA form, the CDR3 reads TGTGCCAGCAGCCGGGGCCGACCTGTGAACACTGAAGCTTTCTTT. The entire variable domain, with the rest obtained from reference TRBV13 and TRBJ1-1, is as follows: AAGVIQSPRHLIKEKRETATLKCYPIPRHDTVYWYQQGPGQDPQFLISFYEKMQSDKGSIPDRFSAQQFSDYHSELNMSSLELGDSALYFCASSRGRPVNTEAFFGQGTRLTVV.

This clone was seen ten or more times. This chain connects TRBV29-1 to TRBJ2-3; D is undetermined. The germline CDR1 and CDR2 sequences are SQVTM and ANQGSEA. This CDR3 contains 11 residues. Trimming pared 6 bases from V and 8 bases from J, leaving 12 bases between. CDR3 region: CSVENGGTQYF. The CDR3 bases are TGCAGCGTAGAGAACGGCGGTACGCAGTATTTT.

The chain joins TRBV7-6 to TRBJ2-7; tentatively, D is TRBD1 or TRBD2 (5 bases each). The CDR3 sequence is 13 residues long. With 3 bases removed from V and 5 bases from J, the gap between germline ends came to 11 bases. CDR1 SGHVS and CDR2 FNYEAQ come from the germline V gene. The CDR3 loop is CASSFGGSDEQYF. The CDR3 nucleotides read TGTGCCAGCAGCTTTGGGGGTAGCGACGAGCAGTACTTC.

This clone showed up just once. This chain connects TRBV15 to TRBJ2-1; D remains ambiguous. The germline V gene has CDR1 LNHNV and CDR2 YYDKDF (reference sequence). Trimming pared 7 bases from V and 8 bases from J, leaving 21 bases between. This CDR3 is 15 amino acids long. The CDR3 DNA reads as TGTGCCACCACCCCGAGTTATAATAGTTTCGATGAGCAGTTCTTC. Translation gives CATTPSYNSFDEQFF.

This clone appeared a few times. J is TRBJ1-5 and V is TRBV6-4, with D maybe TRBD1 (6 bases). CDR1 is MRHNA, CDR2 SNTAGT, per germline. V was pared by 4 bases and J by 2 bases, with 12 bases between. The CDR3 loop spans 15 amino acids. The CDR3 protein is CASSVSAGGNQPQHF. CDR3 bases: TGTGCCAGCAGTGTTTCGGCAGGGGGCAATCAGCCCCAGCATTTT.

The chain's CDR3 is CSVEGQEGGELFF. The CDR3 DNA sequence: TGCAGCGTTGAAGGTCAGGAGGGCGGGGAGCTGTTTTTT. The chain has TRBV29-1 and TRBJ2-2, with a possible D match to TRBD2 (6 bases). Germline assignment: CDR1 SQVTM and CDR2 ANQGSEA. The CDR3 length is 13 residues. Trimming stripped 1 base from V and 7 bases from J, with 10 bases between.